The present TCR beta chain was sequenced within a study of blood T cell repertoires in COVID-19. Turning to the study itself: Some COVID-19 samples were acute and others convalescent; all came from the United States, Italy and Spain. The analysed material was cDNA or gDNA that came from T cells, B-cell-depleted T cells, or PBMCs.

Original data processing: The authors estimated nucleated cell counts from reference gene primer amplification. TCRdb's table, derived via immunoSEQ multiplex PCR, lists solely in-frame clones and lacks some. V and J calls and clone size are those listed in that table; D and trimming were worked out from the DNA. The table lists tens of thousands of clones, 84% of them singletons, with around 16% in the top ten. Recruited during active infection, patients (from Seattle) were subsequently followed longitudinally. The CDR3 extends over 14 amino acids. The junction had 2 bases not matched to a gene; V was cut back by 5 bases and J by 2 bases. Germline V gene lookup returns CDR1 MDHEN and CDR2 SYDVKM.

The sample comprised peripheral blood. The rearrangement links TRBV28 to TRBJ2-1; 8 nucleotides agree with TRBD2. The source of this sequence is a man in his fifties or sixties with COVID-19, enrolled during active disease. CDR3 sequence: CASSPGLAYNEQFF. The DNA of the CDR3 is TGTGCCAGCAGTCCGGGACTAGCCTACAATGAGCAGTTCTTC.